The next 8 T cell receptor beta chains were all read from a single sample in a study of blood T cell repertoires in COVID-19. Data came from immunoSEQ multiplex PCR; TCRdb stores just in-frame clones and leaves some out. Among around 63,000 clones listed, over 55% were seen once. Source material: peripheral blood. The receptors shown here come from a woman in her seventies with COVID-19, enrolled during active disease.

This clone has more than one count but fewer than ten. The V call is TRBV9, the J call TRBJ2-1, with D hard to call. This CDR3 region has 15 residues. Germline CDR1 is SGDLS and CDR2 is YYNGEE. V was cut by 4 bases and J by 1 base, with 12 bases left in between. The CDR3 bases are TGTGCCAGCAGCCGTAGTGTCGGGTCCTACAATGAGCAGTTCTTC. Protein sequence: CASSRSVGSYNEQFF.

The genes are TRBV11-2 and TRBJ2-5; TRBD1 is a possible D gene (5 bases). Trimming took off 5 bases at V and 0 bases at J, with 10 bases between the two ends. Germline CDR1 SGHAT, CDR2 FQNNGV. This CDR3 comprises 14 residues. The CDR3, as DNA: TGTGCCAGCAGCCCCCACAGGTACCAAGAGACCCAGTACTTC. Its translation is CASSPHRYQETQYF.

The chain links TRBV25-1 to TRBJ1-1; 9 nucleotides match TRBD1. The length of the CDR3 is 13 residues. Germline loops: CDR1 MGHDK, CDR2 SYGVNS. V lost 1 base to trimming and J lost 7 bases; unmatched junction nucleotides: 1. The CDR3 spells CASSELGQGEAFF. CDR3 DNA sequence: TGTGCCAGCAGTGAATTGGGACAGGGTGAAGCTTTCTTT.

This CDR3 reads CASSLAVQGIQETQYF. Here the CDR3 DNA reads TGTGCCAGCAGCTTAGCGGTCCAGGGGATTCAAGAGACCCAGTACTTC. The chain employs TRBV7-8 and TRBJ2-5, with a tentative D call TRBD1 (6 bases). Germline CDR1 is SGHVS and CDR2 is FQNEAQ. The CDR3 consists of 16 residues. Deletions cut 0 bases from V and 2 bases from J, with 13 bases between.

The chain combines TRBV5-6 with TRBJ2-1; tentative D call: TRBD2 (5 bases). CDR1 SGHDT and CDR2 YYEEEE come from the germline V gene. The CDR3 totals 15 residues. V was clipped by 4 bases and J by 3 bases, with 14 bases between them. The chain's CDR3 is CASSPDPAGYNEQFF. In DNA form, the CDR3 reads TGTGCCAGCAGCCCGGACCCGGCGGGCTACAATGAGCAGTTCTTC.

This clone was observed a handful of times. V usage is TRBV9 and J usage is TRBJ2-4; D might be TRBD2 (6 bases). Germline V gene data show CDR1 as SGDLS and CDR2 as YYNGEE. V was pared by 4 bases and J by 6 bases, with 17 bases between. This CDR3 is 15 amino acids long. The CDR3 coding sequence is TGTGCCAGCAGCCCCACTGACTTTAGCGGAAACATTCAGTACTTC. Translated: CASSPTDFSGNIQYF. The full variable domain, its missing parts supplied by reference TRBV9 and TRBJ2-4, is DSGVTQTPKHLITATGQRVTLRCSPRSGDLSVYWYQQSLDQGLQFLIQYYNGEERAKGNILERFSAQQFPDLHSELNLSSLELGDSALYFCASSPTDFSGNIQYFGAGTRLSVL.

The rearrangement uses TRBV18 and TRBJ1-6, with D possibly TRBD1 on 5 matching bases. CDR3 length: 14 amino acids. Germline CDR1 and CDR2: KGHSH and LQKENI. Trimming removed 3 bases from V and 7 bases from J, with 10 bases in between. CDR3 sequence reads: CASSPGTGNSPLHF. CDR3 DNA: TGTGCCAGCTCACCTGGGACTGGGAATTCACCCCTCCACTTT.

CDR3 loop: CASSLGRDRGQPQHF. The DNA for the CDR3 is TGTGCCAGCAGCTTAGGGCGGGACAGGGGTCAGCCCCAGCATTTT. The chain joins TRBV5-8 to TRBJ1-5; 10 bases match TRBD1. The V and J ends lost 2 bases and 6 bases, in that order; junction bases with no gene match: 5. The CDR3 length is 15 residues. CDR1 and CDR2 from the germline V gene are SGHTS and YDEGEE.